This TCR beta chain was sequenced during a study of CD8+CD57+ T cells in acquired aplastic anemia. In the study overall: Sorted CD4+ plus CD8+ cells gave DNA averaging 3.2 ug.

This clonotype occurred many times. Researchers used genomic DNA as the template to profile TCR beta VDJ and CDR3. One entry per CDR3 protein, called by TCRdb with MiXCR from the reads. Of around 200,000 distinct CDR3 sequences listed, 65% are singletons. Before being chosen for sequencing, patients had shown CD8+CD57+ cell expansion by flow cytometry. Severe acquired aplastic anemia affected all patients. This CDR3 contains 13 residues. CDR1 and CDR2 (germline): LNHDA, SQIVND (reference sequence). V lost 7 bases and J lost 3, with 10 bases in between. The sequenced sample consisted of sorted CD4+, CD8+, or CD8+CD57+ T cells (not recorded which) from PBMCs. This TCR was sampled from a human donor with aplastic anemia. The chain has TRBV19 and TRBJ2-1; D is ambiguous. The chain's CDR3 is CASKGYGYNEQFF. The CDR3 DNA follows: TGTGCCAGTAAAGGGTACGGCTACAATGAGCAGTTCTTC.